The clone carrying this T cell receptor beta chain occurred many times. Its antigen remains unidentified. The sample originates from a study of blood T cells in healthy people across ages. Overall study findings and caveats: Shifts in expanded clonotypes may have been confounded by donor CMV status, which was unknown. The percentage of naive T cells correlated strongly with TCR beta diversity.

CDR1 is SGHRS and CDR2 is YFSETQ in the germline V gene. Trimming shortened V by 2 bases and J by 8 bases, and 10 bases separated the two germline ends. The CDR3 consists of 13 residues. No fewer than 5 micrograms of total RNA were isolated from every sample. A second PCR, run for about 7 to 11 cycles, used a sample-barcoded 5' primer plus a J-beta primer mix. The authors tagged each cDNA molecule using a template-switch adaptor with 12 random nucleotides. TCRdb used MiXCR to reprocess the 5' RACE reads, holding one entry per CDR3 protein. The repertoire has more than 800,000 distinct CDR3 sequences, 29% of them found once; the top ten carry 17%.

V usage is TRBV5-1 and J usage is TRBJ1-4; TRBD1 might be the D (5 bases). Sequenced material: blood. The origin of this receptor is a woman aged 80 or over in good health. The DNA for the CDR3 is TGCGCCAGCAGCTTACAGGATCGGGAAAAACTGTTTTTT. Protein product: CASSLQDREKLFF.